A single sample gave rise to the 6 T cell receptor beta chains below, sequenced in a study of T cell responses to AZD1222 COVID-19 vaccine. Assay: immunoSEQ multiplex PCR; the TCRdb copy retains only in-frame clones and omits some. The table has more than 65,000 clones, approximately 85% seen once. The specimen was peripheral blood, collected 28 days after the second AZD1222 dose. The source of these receptors is an adult who received the AZD1222 COVID-19 vaccine.

The J gene is TRBJ2-1, the V gene TRBV7-9; perhaps TRBD1 as D (5 bases). The length of the CDR3 is 13 residues. CDR1 SEHNR and CDR2 FQNEAQ come from the germline V gene (reference sequence). The V and J ends lost 2 bases and 15 bases respectively, with 17 bases between them. The CDR3 nucleotides are TGTGCCAGCAGCTTAAATGTGCAGGGCTTGCCGTTCTTC. Residues: CASSLNVQGLPFF.

The rearrangement joins TRBV11-1 to TRBJ2-2; possibly TRBD2 for D (6 bases). Germline-derived CDR1 and CDR2 are SGHAT and FQDESV (reference sequence). This CDR3 is built from 15 residues. V lost 7 bases, J lost 0 bases, and 12 bases lay in between. The CDR3 here is CASTRDSPNTGELFF. CDR3 nucleotide sequence: TGTGCCAGCACTCGGGACTCCCCGAACACCGGGGAGCTGTTTTTT.

V is TRBV7-3 and J is TRBJ2-1; 15 nucleotides match TRBD2. Trimming at V came to 5 bases and at J to 2 bases, leaving 10 bases not matched to a gene. Germline assignment: CDR1 SGHTA and CDR2 FQGTGA. This CDR3 is built from 19 residues. As DNA, the CDR3 is TGTGCCAGCAGCCCGCGGACTAGCGGGGGGGCCTTTCCCTACAATGAGCAGTTCTTC. It codes for CASSPRTSGGAFPYNEQFF.

The chain couples TRBV27 to TRBJ2-5, with a weak D call TRBD1 (8 bases). Trimming took off 5 bases at V and 5 bases at J, with 21 bases between the two ends. This CDR3 region has 16 residues. Germline V gene lookup returns CDR1 MNHEY and CDR2 SMNVEV (reference sequence). CDR3 sequence (DNA): TGTGCCAGCAGTACACTCCCCGACAGGGGAGGGGAGACCCAGTACTTC. Amino acid sequence: CASSTLPDRGGETQYF.

The J gene is TRBJ1-5, the V gene TRBV5-6; a weak D match, TRBD1 (5 bases). The CDR3 is 15 residues long. Germline-derived CDR1 and CDR2 are SGHDT and YYEEEE. The V end was cut by 3 bases, the J end by 1 base, with 11 bases between. This CDR3 is CASSWGLGSNQPQHF. The DNA of the CDR3 is TGTGCCAGCAGCTGGGGGTTAGGGAGCAATCAGCCCCAGCATTTT.

In this sample, this clone turned up once. The J gene is TRBJ1-1, the V gene TRBV4-1; possibly TRBD1 for D (5 bases). Germline-derived CDR1 and CDR2 are MGHRA and YSYEKL. The CDR3 totals 14 residues. V was clipped by 4 bases and J by 12 bases, with 21 bases between them. The CDR3, as DNA: TGCGCCAGCAGCCCTCTACTCCGGGGGGGAGAGTCTTTCTTT. It is translated as CASSPLLRGGESFF.